One and the same sample provided the 14 T cell receptor beta chains below, sequenced in a study of tumor and adjacent non-tumor tissue in lung cancer. RNA was extracted from bulk tissue without any cell sorting. The normal lung tissue was taken more than 3 cm from the tumor edge. The library came from three nested PCR rounds adapted from ARM-PCR protocols. TCRdb used MiXCR to reprocess the multiplex PCR reads, holding one entry per CDR3 protein. The table has about 110,000 distinct CDR3 sequences, 60% to 80% seen once. Sequencing was carried out using distant non-tumor lung tissue. All receptors derive from a man aged 60 to 75 with non-small cell lung cancer.

With regard to this clonotype: Possible read error: a much larger clone is one base away. The rearrangement links TRBV5-1 to TRBJ2-3; D is ambiguous. The CDR3 has 15 residues. V gave up 1 base and J gave up 2 bases, with 11 bases separating them. Germline CDR1 is SGHRS and CDR2 is YFSETQ. CDR3 protein: CASSLKASVTDTQYF. The CDR3 DNA follows: TGCGCCAGCAGCTTGAAAGCCAGCGTCACAGATACGCAGTATTTT.

For this clonotype: One end of the junction is discordant with germline, which a read error may explain. This rearrangement joins TRBV12-3 or TRBV12-4 to TRBJ2-1, with a tentative D call TRBD2 (6 bases). The CDR3 is 13 amino acids. The DNA of the CDR3 is TGTGTCAGCAGTTTTAGTAGCGGTAATGAGCAGTTCTTC. Its protein product is CVSSFSSGNEQFF.

As concerns this clonotype: The CDR3 end shows no conserved phenylalanine or tryptophan, and so a read error is likely. The V call is TRBV6-6, the J call TRBJ2-7, with 10 bases that match TRBD1. The CDR3 spans 17 residues. Germline CDR1 and CDR2: MNHNY and SVGAGI (reference sequence). Losses at the gene ends were 6 bases for V and 0 bases for J; bases not matched to a gene: 11. The CDR3 here is CASRRNPGTGVSYEQYL. CDR3 in DNA: TGTGCCAGCAGGCGTAACCCCGGGACAGGGGTCTCCTACGAGCAGTACCTC.

The J gene is TRBJ2-7, the V gene TRBV28, with 13 bases that match TRBD2. Trimming cost V 5 bases and J 6 bases; bases outside gene matches: 7. CDR3 size: 15 residues. The germline CDR1 and CDR2 sequences are MDHEN and SYDVKM. CDR3 bases: TGTGCCAGCAGTCCCTGGACTAGCGGGAGTGGCGAGCAGTACTTC. Translation: CASSPWTSGSGEQYF.

The table lists this clonotype with a few counts. The V call is TRBV12-3 or TRBV12-4, the J call TRBJ2-1; 10 positions match TRBD1. Germline trimming cut 9 bases from V and 15 bases from J; bases unmatched to any gene: 11. The CDR3 loop spans 12 amino acids. The CDR3 DNA sequence: TGTGCCAGAAGGCCCGGGACAGGGGCTACGTTCTTC. It codes for CARRPGTGATFF.

This chain connects TRBV29-1 to TRBJ2-2, with unresolved D. Germline values: CDR1 SQVTM, CDR2 ANQGSEA. This CDR3 spans 14 amino acids. V dropped 6 bases and J dropped 15 bases, with 26 bases sitting between them. CDR3 amino acids: CSVLELANAGEMFF. As DNA, the CDR3 is TGCAGCGTGTTGGAACTCGCGAACGCCGGAGAGATGTTTTTT.

As regards this clonotype: The conserved phenylalanine or tryptophan normally closing the CDR3 is absent here, so this likely arose from a read error. The rearrangement links TRBV4-2 to TRBJ1-5; D is uncertain. V was shortened by 0 bases and J by 10 bases, with 13 bases between the two germline ends. Looked up from germline, CDR1 is LGHNA and CDR2 is YNFKEQ. This CDR3 has 14 residues. Here the CDR3 reads CASSQEAGGRPQHL. The CDR3 nucleotides read TGTGCCAGCAGCCAAGAGGCCGGAGGCCGTCCCCAGCATCTT.

This clonotype was counted at least ten times. This chain connects TRBV11-3 to TRBJ2-3; 9 bases fit TRBD2. Germline CDR1 and CDR2: SGHNT and YENEEA. V trimming: 3 bases; J trimming: 4 bases; junction bases outside the gene matches: 5. The CDR3 has 15 residues. The CDR3 DNA follows: TGTGCCAGCAGCTTTGGGCTAGCGGGGCCAGATACGCAGTATTTT. Its translation: CASSFGLAGPDTQYF.

The chain is built from TRBV7-2 and TRBJ2-5; D uncertain. V dropped 7 bases and J dropped 2 bases, with 11 bases sitting between them. This CDR3 region has 13 residues. Germline V gives CDR1 SGHTA, CDR2 FQGNSA. CDR3 bases: TGTGCCAGCATCATGGCCCGTCAAGAGACCCAGTACTTC. Protein: CASIMARQETQYF.

About this clonotype itself: A much larger clone lies one base from this, so it may be a read error. The J gene is TRBJ2-7, the V gene TRBV13; D is possibly TRBD2 (6 bases). CDR3 length equals 13 residues. Germline assignment: CDR1 PRHDT and CDR2 FYEKMQ (reference sequence). CDR3 residues: CTSSSTTGDEQYF. Written as DNA, the CDR3 is TGTACCAGCAGCTCAACCACGGGGGACGAGCAGTACTTC. Supplemented by reference TRBV13 and TRBJ2-7, the full variable domain reads AAGVIQSPRHLIKEKRETATLKCYPIPRHDTVYWYQQGPGQDPQFLISFYEKMQSDKGSIPDRFSAQQFSDYHSELNMSSLELGDSALYFCTSSSTTGDEQYFGPGTRLTVT.

Of note for this clonotype: An end of the junction does not agree with germline; a read error may underlie this. The chain recombines TRBV11-2 with TRBJ2-3; 10 bases line up with TRBD1. Germline values: CDR1 SGHAT, CDR2 FQNNGV. The CDR3 runs to 14 residues. The DNA for the CDR3 is TGTGCCCAGCCATCCGGGACAGGGGACAGATACGCAGTATTT. It encodes CAQPSGTGDRYAVF. Full variable domain (rest looked up from reference TRBV11-2 and TRBJ2-3): EAGVAQSPRYKIIEKRQSVAFWCNPISGHATLYWYQQILGQGPKLLIQFQNNGVVDDSQLPKDRFSAERLKGVDSTLKIQPAKLEDSAVYLCAQPSGTGDRYAVFGPGTRLTVL.

The count of this clonotype is one. The chain recombines TRBV5-1 with TRBJ2-5; TRBD2 agrees at 7 bases. Germline values: CDR1 SGHRS, CDR2 YFSETQ. The CDR3 is 16 amino acids. Trimming removed 7 bases from V and 2 bases from J; junction bases left unmatched: 14. As DNA, the CDR3 is TGCGCCAGCGGTTTGGCCGGGTCTAGCGGACAAGAGACCCAGTACTTC. Its protein product is CASGLAGSSGQETQYF.

Points on this clonotype: A single base separates this from a much larger clone, so it may be a read error. V and J are TRBV20-1 and TRBJ2-3; 7 positions agree with TRBD2. The CDR3 consists of 15 residues. Germline values: CDR1 DFQATT, CDR2 SNEGSKA (reference sequence). This chain's CDR3 is CNARDSGLGTDTQYF. In nucleotides, the CDR3 is TGCAATGCTAGAGATAGCGGGTTGGGCACAGATACGCAGTATTTT.

This clonotype was seen only a few times. The germline gene is not matched at one end of the junction; a read error may be the cause. The chain has TRBV20-1 and TRBJ2-6; D may correspond to TRBD1 or TRBD2 (5 bases each). This CDR3 has 15 residues. Per germline, CDR1 DFQATT and CDR2 SNEGSKA (reference sequence). The CDR3 protein is CSARDYRSGTNILTF. DNA for the CDR3: TGCAGTGCTAGAGATTACCGTTCTGGGACCAACATCCTGACTTTC.